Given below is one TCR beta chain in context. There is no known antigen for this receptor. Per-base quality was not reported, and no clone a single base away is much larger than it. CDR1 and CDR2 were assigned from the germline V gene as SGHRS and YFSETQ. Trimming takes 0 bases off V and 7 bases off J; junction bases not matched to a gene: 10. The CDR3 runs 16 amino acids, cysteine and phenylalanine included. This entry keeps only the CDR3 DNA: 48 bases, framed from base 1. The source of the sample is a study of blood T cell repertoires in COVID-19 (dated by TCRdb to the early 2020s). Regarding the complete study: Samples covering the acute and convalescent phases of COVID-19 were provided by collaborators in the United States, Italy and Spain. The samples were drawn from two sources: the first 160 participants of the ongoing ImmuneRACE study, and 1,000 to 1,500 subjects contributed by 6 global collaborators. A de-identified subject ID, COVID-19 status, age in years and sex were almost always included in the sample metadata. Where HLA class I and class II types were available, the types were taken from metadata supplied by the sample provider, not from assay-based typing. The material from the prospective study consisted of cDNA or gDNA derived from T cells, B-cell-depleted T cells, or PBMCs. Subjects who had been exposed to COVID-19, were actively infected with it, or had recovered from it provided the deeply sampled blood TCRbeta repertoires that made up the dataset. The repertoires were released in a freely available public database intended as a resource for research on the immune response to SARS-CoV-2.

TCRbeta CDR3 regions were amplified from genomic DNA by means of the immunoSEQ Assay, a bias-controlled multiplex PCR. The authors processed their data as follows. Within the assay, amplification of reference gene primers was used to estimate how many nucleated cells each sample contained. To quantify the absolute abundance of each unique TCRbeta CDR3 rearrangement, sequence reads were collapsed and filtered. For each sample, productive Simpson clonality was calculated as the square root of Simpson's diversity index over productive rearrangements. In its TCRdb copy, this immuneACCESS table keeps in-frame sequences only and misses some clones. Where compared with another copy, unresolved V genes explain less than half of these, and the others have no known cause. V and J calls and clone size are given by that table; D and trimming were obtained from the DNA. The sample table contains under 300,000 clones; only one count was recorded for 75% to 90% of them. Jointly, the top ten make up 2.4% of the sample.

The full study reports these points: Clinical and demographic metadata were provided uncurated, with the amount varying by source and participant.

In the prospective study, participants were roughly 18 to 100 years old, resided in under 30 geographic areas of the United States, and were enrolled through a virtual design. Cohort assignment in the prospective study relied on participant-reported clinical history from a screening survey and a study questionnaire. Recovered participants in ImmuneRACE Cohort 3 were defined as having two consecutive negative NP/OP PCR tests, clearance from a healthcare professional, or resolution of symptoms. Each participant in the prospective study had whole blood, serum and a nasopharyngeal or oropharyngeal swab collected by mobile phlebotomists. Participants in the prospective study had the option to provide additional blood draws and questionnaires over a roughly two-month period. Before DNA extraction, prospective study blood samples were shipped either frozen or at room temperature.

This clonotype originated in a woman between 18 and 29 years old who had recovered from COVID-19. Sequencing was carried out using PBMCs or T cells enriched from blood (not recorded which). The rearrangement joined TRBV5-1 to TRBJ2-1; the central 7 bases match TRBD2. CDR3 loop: CASSLAPAFGGNEQFF. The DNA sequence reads TGCGCCAGCAGCTTGGCCCCAGCGTTCGGGGGGAATGAGCAGTTCTTC.